This T cell receptor (beta chain) was captured in a study of control samples from healthy donors and cancer patients. CDR1 and CDR2 from the germline V gene are SNHLY and FYNNEI. V lost 6 bases to trimming and J lost 0 bases; unmatched junction nucleotides: 14. The CDR3 extends over 18 amino acids. Libraries were prepared by immunoSEQ multiplex PCR; TCRdb keeps only in-frame clonotypes and omits some of them. The table lists roughly 120,000 clones, 70% to 90% of them singletons. The chain couples TRBV2 to TRBJ1-5, with 7 bases identical to TRBD1. The receptor was isolated from a man in his fifties or sixties in good health. The sequenced sample was blood. In DNA, the CDR3 is TGTGCCAGCAGGGTTGACAGGGACTGGGGTGTTAGCAATCAGCCCCAGCATTTT. Its protein product is CASRVDRDWGVSNQPQHF. Drawing the rest from reference TRBV2 and TRBJ1-5, the complete variable domain is EPEVTQTPSHQVTQMGQEVILRCVPISNHLYFYWYRQILGQKVEFLVSFYNNEISEKSEIFDDQFSVERPDGSNFTLKIRSTKLEDSAMYFCASRVDRDWGVSNQPQHFGDGTRLSIL.